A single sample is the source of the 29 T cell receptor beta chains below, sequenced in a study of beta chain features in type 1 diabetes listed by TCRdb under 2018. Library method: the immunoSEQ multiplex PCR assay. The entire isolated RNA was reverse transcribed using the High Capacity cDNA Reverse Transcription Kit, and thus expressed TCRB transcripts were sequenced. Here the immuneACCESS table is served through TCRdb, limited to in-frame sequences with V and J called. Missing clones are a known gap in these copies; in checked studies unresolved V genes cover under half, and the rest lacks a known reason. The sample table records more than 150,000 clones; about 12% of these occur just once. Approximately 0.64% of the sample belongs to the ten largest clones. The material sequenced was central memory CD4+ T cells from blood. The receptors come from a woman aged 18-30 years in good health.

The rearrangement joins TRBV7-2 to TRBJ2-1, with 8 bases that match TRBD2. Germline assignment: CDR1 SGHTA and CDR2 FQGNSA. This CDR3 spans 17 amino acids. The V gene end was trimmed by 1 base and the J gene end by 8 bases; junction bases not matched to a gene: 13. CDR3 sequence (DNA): TGTGCCAGCAGCTTAGGTCCGTCGGGGACTAGTATCTATGAGCAGTTCTTC. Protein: CASSLGPSGTSIYEQFF.

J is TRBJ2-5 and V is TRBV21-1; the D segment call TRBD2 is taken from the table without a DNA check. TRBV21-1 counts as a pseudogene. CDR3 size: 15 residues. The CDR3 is CASSNLRFVGPSRYF. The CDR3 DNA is TGTGCCAGCAGCAACCTGAGGTTCGTCGGCCCCAGCCGGTACTTC.

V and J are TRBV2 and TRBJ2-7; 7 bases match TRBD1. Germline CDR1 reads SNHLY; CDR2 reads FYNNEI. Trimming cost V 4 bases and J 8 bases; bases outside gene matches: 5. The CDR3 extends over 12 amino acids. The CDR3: CASSVQGEKQYF. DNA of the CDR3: TGTGCCAGCAGTGTTCAGGGGGAGAAGCAGTACTTC.

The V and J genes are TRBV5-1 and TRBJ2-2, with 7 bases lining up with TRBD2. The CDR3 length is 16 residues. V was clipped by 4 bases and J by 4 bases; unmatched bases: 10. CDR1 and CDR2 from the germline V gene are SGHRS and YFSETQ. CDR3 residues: CASSLTAGVGTGELFF. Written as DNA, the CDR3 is TGCGCCAGCAGCCTCACCGCGGGAGTTGGCACCGGGGAGCTGTTTTTT.

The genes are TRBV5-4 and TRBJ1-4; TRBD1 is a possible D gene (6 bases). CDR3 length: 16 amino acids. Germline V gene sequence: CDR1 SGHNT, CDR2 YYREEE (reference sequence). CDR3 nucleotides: TGTGCACGAGGGGGACAACCTCCTTCGGCTAATGAAAAACTGTTTTTT. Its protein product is CARGGQPPSANEKLFF.

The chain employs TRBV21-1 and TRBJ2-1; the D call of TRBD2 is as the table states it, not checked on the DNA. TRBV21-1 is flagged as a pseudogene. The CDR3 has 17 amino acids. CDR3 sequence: CASSTFGGTSGREEQFF. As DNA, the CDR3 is TGTGCCAGCAGCACTTTCGGGGGAACTAGCGGGAGGGAAGAGCAGTTCTTC.

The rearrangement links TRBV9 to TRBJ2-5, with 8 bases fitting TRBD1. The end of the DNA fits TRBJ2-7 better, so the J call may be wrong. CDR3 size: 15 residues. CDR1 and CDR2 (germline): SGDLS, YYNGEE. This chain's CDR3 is CASSPFPGQVYEQYF. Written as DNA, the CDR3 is TGTGCCAGCAGCCCGTTCCCGGGACAGGTCTACGAGCAGTACTTC.

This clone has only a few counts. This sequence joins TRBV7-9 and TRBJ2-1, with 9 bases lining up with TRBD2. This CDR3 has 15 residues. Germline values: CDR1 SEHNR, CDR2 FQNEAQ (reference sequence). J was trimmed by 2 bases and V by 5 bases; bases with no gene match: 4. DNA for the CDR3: TGTGCCAGCAGCCTGACTAGCGGCACCTACAATGAGCAGTTCTTC. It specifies CASSLTSGTYNEQFF.

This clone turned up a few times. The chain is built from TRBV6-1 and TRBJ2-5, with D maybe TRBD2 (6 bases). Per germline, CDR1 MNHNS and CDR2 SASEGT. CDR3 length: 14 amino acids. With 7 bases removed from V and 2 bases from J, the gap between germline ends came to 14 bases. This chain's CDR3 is CASTRGGGQETQYF. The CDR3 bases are TGTGCCAGCACCCGAGGAGGAGGGCAAGAGACCCAGTACTTC.

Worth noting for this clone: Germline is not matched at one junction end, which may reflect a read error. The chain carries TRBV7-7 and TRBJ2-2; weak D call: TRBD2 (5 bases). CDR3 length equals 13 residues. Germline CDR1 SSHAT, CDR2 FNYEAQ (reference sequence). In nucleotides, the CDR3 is TGTGCTAGCAGCTTGAGCGGAACCGGGGAGCTGTTTTTT. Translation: CASSLSGTGELFF.

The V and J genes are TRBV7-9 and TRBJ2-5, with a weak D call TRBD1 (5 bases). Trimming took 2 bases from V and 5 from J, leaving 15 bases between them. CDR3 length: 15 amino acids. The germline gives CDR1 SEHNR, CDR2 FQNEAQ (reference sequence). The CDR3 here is CASSLRAIPGETQYF. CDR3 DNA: TGTGCCAGCAGCTTACGAGCGATTCCAGGGGAGACCCAGTACTTC. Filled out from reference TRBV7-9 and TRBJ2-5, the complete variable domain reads DTGVSQNPRHKITKRGQNVTFRCDPISEHNRLYWYRQTLGQGPEFLTYFQNEAQLEKSRLLSDRFSAERPKGSFSTLEIQRTEQGDSAMYLCASSLRAIPGETQYFGPGTRLLVL.

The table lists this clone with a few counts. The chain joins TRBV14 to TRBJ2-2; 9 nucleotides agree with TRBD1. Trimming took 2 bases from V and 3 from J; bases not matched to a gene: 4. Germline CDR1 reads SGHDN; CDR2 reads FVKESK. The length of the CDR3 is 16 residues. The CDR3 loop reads CASSQNRGPYTGELFF. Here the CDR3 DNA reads TGTGCCAGCAGCCAAAACAGGGGGCCTTACACCGGGGAGCTGTTTTTT.

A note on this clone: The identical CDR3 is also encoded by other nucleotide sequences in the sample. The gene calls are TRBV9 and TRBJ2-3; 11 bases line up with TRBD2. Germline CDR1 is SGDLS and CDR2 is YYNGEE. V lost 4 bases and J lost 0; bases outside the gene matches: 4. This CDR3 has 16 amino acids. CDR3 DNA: TGTGCCAGCAGCCCCGGACTAGCGGGTAGCACAGATACGCAGTATTTT. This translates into CASSPGLAGSTDTQYF.

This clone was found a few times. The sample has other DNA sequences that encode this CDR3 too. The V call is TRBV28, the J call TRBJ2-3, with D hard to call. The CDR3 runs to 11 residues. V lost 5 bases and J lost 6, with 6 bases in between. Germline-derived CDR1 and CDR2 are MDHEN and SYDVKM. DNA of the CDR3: TGTGCCAGCAGTGTCACTGATACGCAGTATTTT. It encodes CASSVTDTQYF.

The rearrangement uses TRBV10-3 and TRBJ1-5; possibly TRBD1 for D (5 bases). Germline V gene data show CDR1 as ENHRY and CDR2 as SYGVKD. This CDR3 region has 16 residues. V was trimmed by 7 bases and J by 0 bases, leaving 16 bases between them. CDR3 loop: CAIKSGTGDSNQPQHF. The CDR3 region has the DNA TGTGCCATCAAATCCGGGACGGGGGATAGCAATCAGCCCCAGCATTTT.

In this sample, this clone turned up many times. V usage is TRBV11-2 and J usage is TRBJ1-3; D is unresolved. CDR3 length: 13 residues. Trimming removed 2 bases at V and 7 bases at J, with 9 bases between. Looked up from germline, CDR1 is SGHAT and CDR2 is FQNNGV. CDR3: CASSLQASNTIYF. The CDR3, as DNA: TGTGCCAGCAGCTTACAGGCCTCGAACACCATATATTTT.

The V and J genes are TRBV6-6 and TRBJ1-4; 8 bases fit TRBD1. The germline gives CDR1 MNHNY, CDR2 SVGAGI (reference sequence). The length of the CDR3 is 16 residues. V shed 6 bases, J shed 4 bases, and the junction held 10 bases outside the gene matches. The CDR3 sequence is CASSKGQASGNEKLFF. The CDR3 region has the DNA TGTGCCAGCAGCAAGGGACAGGCCAGCGGTAATGAAAAACTGTTTTTT.

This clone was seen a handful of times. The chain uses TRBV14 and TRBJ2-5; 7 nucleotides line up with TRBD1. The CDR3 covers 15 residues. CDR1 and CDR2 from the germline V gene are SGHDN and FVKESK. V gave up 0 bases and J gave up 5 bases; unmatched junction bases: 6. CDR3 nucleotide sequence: TGTGCCAGCAGCCAAGATGGGACAGCCAGGGAGACCCAGTACTTC. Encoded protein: CASSQDGTARETQYF.

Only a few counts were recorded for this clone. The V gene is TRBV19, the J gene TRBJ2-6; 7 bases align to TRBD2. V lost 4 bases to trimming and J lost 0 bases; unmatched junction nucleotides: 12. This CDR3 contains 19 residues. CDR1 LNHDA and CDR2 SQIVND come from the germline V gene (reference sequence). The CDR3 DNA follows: TGTGCCAGTAGTAGAGGAGGGCTAGCGGCGTACTCTGGGGCCAACGTCCTGACTTTC. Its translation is CASSRGGLAAYSGANVLTF.

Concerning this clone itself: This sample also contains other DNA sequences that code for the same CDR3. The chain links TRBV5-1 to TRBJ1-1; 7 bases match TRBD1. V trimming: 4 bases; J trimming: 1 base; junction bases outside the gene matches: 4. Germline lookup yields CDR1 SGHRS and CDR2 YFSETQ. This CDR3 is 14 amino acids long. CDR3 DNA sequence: TGCGCCAGCAGCCCGGGACAGACGAACACTGAAGCTTTCTTT. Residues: CASSPGQTNTEAFF.

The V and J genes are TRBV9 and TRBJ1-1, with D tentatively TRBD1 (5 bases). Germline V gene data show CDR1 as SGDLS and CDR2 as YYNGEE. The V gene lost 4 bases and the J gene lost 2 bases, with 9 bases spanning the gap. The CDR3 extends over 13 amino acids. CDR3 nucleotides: TGTGCCAGCAGCCGAGACAGAAACACTGAAGCTTTCTTT. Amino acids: CASSRDRNTEAFF.

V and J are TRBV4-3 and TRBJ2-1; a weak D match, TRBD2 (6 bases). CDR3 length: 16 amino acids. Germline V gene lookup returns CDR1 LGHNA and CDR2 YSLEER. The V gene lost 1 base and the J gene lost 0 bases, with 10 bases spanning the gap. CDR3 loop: CASSQAGTSSYNEQFF. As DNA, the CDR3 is TGCGCCAGCAGCCAAGCTGGGACTTCCTCCTACAATGAGCAGTTCTTC.

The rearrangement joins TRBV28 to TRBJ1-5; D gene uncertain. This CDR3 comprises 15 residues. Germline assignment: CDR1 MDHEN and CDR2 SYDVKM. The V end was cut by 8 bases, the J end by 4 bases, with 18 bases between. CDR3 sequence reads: CASVPLGRENQPQHF. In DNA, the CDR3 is TGTGCCAGCGTTCCCCTCGGGCGGGAAAATCAGCCCCAGCATTTT.

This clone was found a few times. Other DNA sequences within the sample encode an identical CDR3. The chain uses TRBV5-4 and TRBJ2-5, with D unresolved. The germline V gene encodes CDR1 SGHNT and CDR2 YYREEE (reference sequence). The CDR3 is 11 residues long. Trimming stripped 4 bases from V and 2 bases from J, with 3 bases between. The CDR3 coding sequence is TGTGCCAGCAGCACACAAGAGACCCAGTACTTC. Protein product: CASSTQETQYF.

CDR3 sequence reads: CASSFSPSGSYEQYF. The CDR3 coding sequence is TGCGCCAGCAGCTTCTCTCCTAGCGGGAGCTACGAGCAGTACTTC. The genes are TRBV5-1 and TRBJ2-7; 10 nucleotides line up with TRBD2. The CDR3 is made up of 15 amino acids. In germline, CDR1 is SGHRS, CDR2 YFSETQ. With V trimmed by 2 bases and J by 3 bases, 5 bases remained unmatched. Full variable domain (missing parts from reference TRBV5-1 and TRBJ2-7): KAGVTQTPRYLIKTRGQQVTLSCSPISGHRSVSWYQQTPGQGLQFLFEYFSETQRNKGNFPGRFSGRQFSNSRSEMNVSTLELGDSALYLCASSFSPSGSYEQYFGPGTRLTVT.

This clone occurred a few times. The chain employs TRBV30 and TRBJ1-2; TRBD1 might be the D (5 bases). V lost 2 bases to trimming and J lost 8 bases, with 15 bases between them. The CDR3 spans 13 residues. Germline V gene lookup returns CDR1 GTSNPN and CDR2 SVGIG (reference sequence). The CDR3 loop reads CAWSSGTSGGYTF. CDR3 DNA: TGTGCCTGGAGTTCTGGGACTTCAGGGGGCTACACCTTC.

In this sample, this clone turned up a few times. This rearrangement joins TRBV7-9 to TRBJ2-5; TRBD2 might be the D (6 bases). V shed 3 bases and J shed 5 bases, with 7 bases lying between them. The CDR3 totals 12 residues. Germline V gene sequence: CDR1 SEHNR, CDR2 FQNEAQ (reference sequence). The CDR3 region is CASSFSGETQYF. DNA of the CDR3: TGTGCCAGCAGCTTTAGCGGCGAGACCCAGTACTTC. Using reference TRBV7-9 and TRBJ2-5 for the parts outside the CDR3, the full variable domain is DTGVSQNPRHKITKRGQNVTFRCDPISEHNRLYWYRQTLGQGPEFLTYFQNEAQLEKSRLLSDRFSAERPKGSFSTLEIQRTEQGDSAMYLCASSFSGETQYFGPGTRLLVL.

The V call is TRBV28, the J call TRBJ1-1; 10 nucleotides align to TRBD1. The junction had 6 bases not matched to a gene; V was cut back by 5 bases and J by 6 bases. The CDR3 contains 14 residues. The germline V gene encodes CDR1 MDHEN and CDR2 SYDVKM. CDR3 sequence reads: CASSRDRGWSEAFF. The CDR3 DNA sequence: TGTGCCAGCAGTCGGGACAGGGGTTGGTCTGAAGCTTTCTTT. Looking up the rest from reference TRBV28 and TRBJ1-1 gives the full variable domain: DVKVTQSSRYLVKRTGEKVFLECVQDMDHENMFWYRQDPGLGLRLIYFSYDVKMKEKGDIPEGYSVSREKKERFSLILESASTNQTSMYLCASSRDRGWSEAFFGQGTRLTVV.

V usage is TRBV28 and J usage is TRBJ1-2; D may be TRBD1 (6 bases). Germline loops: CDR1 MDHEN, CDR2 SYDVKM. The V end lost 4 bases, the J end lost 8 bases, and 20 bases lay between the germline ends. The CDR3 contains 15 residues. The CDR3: CASSYYPGTSGGYTF. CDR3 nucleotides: TGTGCCAGCAGTTACTACCCCGGGACATCTGGAGGCTACACCTTC.